This T cell receptor beta chain was captured in a study of cytomegalovirus exposure and HLA in healthy donors. This clone was seen only a few times. Its antigen is as yet unknown. Primers for the PCR totalled 60 Vbeta and 13 Jbeta. Clones were sequenced by immunoSEQ multiplex PCR, and TCRdb holds only the in-frame ones, with some missing. The repertoire has roughly 110,000 clones, about 70% of them found once; the top ten carry 2.5% to 3.5%. The study, taken as a whole, reports: The classifier reportedly diagnosed cytomegalovirus status with high sensitivity and specificity. Relative to the approximately 670-donor mean, N-insertions were reportedly fewer in an Asian-associated ancestry cluster in a later analysis. Among TCR beta chains, those listed as cytomegalovirus-associated numbered around 160.

V lost 3 bases, J lost 0 bases, and 3 bases stayed unmatched. The CDR3 is 16 residues long. The germline CDR1 and CDR2 sequences are SGHRS and YFSETQ. This clonotype originated in a female donor in good health and CMV-seronegative. The chain is built from TRBV5-1 and TRBJ2-3; 11 bases agree with TRBD2. Input material: PBMCs. DNA for the CDR3: TGCGCCAGCAGCTCTACTAGCGGGGGAAGCACAGATACGCAGTATTTT. It encodes CASSSTSGGSTDTQYF. Combining the CDR3 with reference TRBV5-1 and TRBJ2-3 gives the whole variable domain KAGVTQTPRYLIKTRGQQVTLSCSPISGHRSVSWYQQTPGQGLQFLFEYFSETQRNKGNFPGRFSGRQFSNSRSEMNVSTLELGDSALYLCASSSTSGGSTDTQYFGPGTRLTVL.